A selection of T cell receptor beta chains follows, all from one sample in a study of read filtering for tumor transcriptome and immune sequencing. TCRdb re-analysed the reads in MiXCR, keeping a single row per CDR3 protein. This table holds 15,000 to 20,000 distinct CDR3 sequences, around 20% found once. Sequencing was performed on a population of CD138-negative cells sorted from bone marrow. These receptors were collected from a donor at least 40 years old with multiple myeloma. The CDR3 runs from the conserved cysteine through the conserved F or W. Fields, in order: J gene, D gene, V gene, clone size, CDR3 DNA, CDR3 protein. D genes are given only for firm matches. Clone sizes are given selectively: once, few, many, or a class where the clone is expanded.

J gene: TRBJ1-5; D gene: NA; V gene: TRBV30; clone size: many; CDR3 DNA: TGTGCCTGGAGTGATGGGATCGACCAGCCCCAGCATTTT; CDR3 protein: CAWSDGIDQPQHF
J gene: TRBJ2-3; D gene: NA; V gene: TRBV6-1; clone size: many; CDR3 DNA: TGTGCCAGCAGTGAAGCGGCCAGCCCCCCGGATACGCAGTATTTT; CDR3 protein: CASSEAASPPDTQYF
J gene: TRBJ2-1; D gene: NA; V gene: TRBV18; clone size: few; CDR3 DNA: TGTGCCAGCTCACACAACCGGGGCAACAATGAGCAGTTCTTC; CDR3 protein: CASSHNRGNNEQFF
J gene: TRBJ1-5; D gene: NA; V gene: TRBV28; clone size: NA; CDR3 DNA: TGTGCCAGCAGTTTGCTGTGGGATGGGGAGCCCCAGCATTTT; CDR3 protein: CASSLLWDGEPQHF
J gene: TRBJ2-7; D gene: NA; V gene: TRBV4-1; clone size: many; CDR3 DNA: TGCGCCAGCAGCCTCTCCGAGGACACCCACTCCTACGAGCAGTACTTC; CDR3 protein: CASSLSEDTHSYEQYF
J gene: TRBJ1-5; D gene: NA; V gene: TRBV20-1; clone size: NA; CDR3 DNA: TGCAGTGCTAGAAGACAGGCGAACAATCAGCCCCAGCATTTT; CDR3 protein: CSARRQANNQPQHF
J gene: TRBJ2-3; D gene: TRBD2; V gene: TRBV6-2/TRBV6-3; clone size: few; CDR3 DNA: TGTGCCAGCAGTAACCAATCAAGAGGACTAGCGAGTTTCACAGATGCGCAGTATTTT; CDR3 protein: CASSNQSRGLASFTDAQYF
J gene: TRBJ2-4; D gene: TRBD2; V gene: TRBV20-1; clone size: few; CDR3 DNA: TGCAGTGCTAGAGATAGGACTAGCGGGAGGGCAGGACAATACTTC; CDR3 protein: CSARDRTSGRAGQYF
J gene: TRBJ2-7; D gene: NA; V gene: TRBV28; clone size: many; CDR3 DNA: TGTGCCAGCAACCCATCGGGGGTCTCCTACGAGCAGTACTTC; CDR3 protein: CASNPSGVSYEQYF
J gene: TRBJ1-1; D gene: NA; V gene: TRBV20-1; clone size: medium-sized; CDR3 DNA: TGCAGGGCAGGGGCTACTAACACTGAAGCTTTCTTT; CDR3 protein: CRAGATNTEAFF
J gene: TRBJ2-7; D gene: NA; V gene: TRBV29-1; clone size: many; CDR3 DNA: TGCAGCGTTATCCTGAACTCCTACGAGCAGTACTTC; CDR3 protein: CSVILNSYEQYF
J gene: TRBJ2-7; D gene: NA; V gene: TRBV12-3/TRBV12-4; clone size: NA; CDR3 DNA: TGTGCCAGCAGCCCGGGACACCTCTACGAGCAGTCCTTC; CDR3 protein: CASSPGHLYEQSF
J gene: TRBJ2-1; D gene: TRBD2; V gene: TRBV29-1; clone size: many; CDR3 DNA: TGCAGCGTTGACTCTGCGGGAGTGACCAATGAGCAGTTCTTC; CDR3 protein: CSVDSAGVTNEQFF
J gene: TRBJ2-3; D gene: TRBD1; V gene: TRBV29-1; clone size: many; CDR3 DNA: TGCAGCGTTGGGACAGGGAATTTGGATACGCAGTATTTT; CDR3 protein: CSVGTGNLDTQYF
J gene: TRBJ2-7; D gene: NA; V gene: TRBV7-7; clone size: many; CDR3 DNA: TGTGCTAGCAGTCGAAGCCGGGCCCCAGGGGACGAGCAGTACTTC; CDR3 protein: CASSRSRAPGDEQYF
J gene: TRBJ1-2; D gene: NA; V gene: TRBV20-1; clone size: NA; CDR3 DNA: TGCAGTGCTAGACCCCGTGTCGACAGAGCCTATGGCTACACCTTC; CDR3 protein: CSARPRVDRAYGYTF
J gene: TRBJ2-2; D gene: TRBD2; V gene: TRBV5-6; clone size: few; CDR3 DNA: TGTGTCAGCATCTACCAGCGGGAGTACACCGGGGAGCTGTTTTTT; CDR3 protein: CVSIYQREYTGELFF
J gene: TRBJ2-7; D gene: TRBD1; V gene: TRBV18; clone size: NA; CDR3 DNA: TGTGCCAGCTCAATGGGACAGGGTTCACCTTACTTC; CDR3 protein: CASSMGQGSPYF
J gene: TRBJ2-1; D gene: NA; V gene: TRBV28; clone size: NA; CDR3 DNA: TGTGCCAGCAGTTTATCGGCGGGATTTGGCAATGAGCAGTTCTTC; CDR3 protein: CASSLSAGFGNEQFF
J gene: TRBJ2-1; D gene: NA; V gene: TRBV19; clone size: many; CDR3 DNA: TGTGCCAGTAGTACCCCTCCTAGCTCCGATGAGCAGTTCTTC; CDR3 protein: CASSTPPSSDEQFF